The rows below give T cell receptor beta chains drawn from one sample of a study of cytomegalovirus exposure and HLA in healthy donors. Repertoires were generated with immunoSEQ multiplex PCR, while TCRdb's copy carries only in-frame clones and drops some. Here the sample spans about 250,000 clones, roughly 73% being singletons. The sequencing input was PBMCs. The receptors stem from a boy younger than 18 in good health and CMV-seronegative. Each CDR3 is given with its conserved first and last residue. Each record gives: J gene, clone size, D gene, V gene, CDR3 DNA, CDR3 protein. The D gene is left open where the match is weak. Size is omitted from some rows. Given values are once, few, many or a class for expanded clones.

J gene: TRBJ2-7
clone size: .
D gene: .
V gene: TRBV7-9
CDR3 DNA: TGTGCCAGCAGTCCCGAGTGGCGGGCAACCTACGAGCAGTACTTC
CDR3 protein: CASSPEWRATYEQYF

J gene: TRBJ1-2
clone size: .
D gene: TRBD1
V gene: TRBV19
CDR3 DNA: TGTGCCAGTAAGGGGACAGGATTCTATGGCTACACCTTC
CDR3 protein: CASKGTGFYGYTF

J gene: TRBJ1-1
clone size: .
D gene: .
V gene: TRBV19
CDR3 DNA: TGTGCCAGTAGTATAGGTGGGGGGACTGAAGCTTTCTTT
CDR3 protein: CASSIGGGTEAFF

J gene: TRBJ2-5
clone size: .
D gene: .
V gene: TRBV10-3
CDR3 DNA: TGTGCCATCACCGCCGGGGGGCTGCAAGAGACCCAGTACTTC
CDR3 protein: CAITAGGLQETQYF

J gene: TRBJ2-7
clone size: .
D gene: TRBD1
V gene: TRBV27
CDR3 DNA: TGTGCCAGCACTCCTACGGGACAGGGTTTGCACGAGCAGTACTTC
CDR3 protein: CASTPTGQGLHEQYF

J gene: TRBJ2-7
clone size: .
D gene: .
V gene: TRBV30
CDR3 DNA: TGTGCCTGGAGTGTCACCCGGGTCCGGGGGGAGCAGTACTTC
CDR3 protein: CAWSVTRVRGEQYF

J gene: TRBJ1-5
clone size: .
D gene: .
V gene: TRBV4-1
CDR3 DNA: TGCGCCAGCAGCCGATCAAATCAGGCAGGGGAGGGTCAGCCCCAGCATTTT
CDR3 protein: CASSRSNQAGEGQPQHF

J gene: TRBJ2-2
clone size: .
D gene: TRBD1
V gene: TRBV5-1
CDR3 DNA: TGCGCCAGCAGCTTGGACAGGGGTCGGACCGGGGAGCTGTTTTTT
CDR3 protein: CASSLDRGRTGELFF

J gene: TRBJ1-2
clone size: .
D gene: TRBD1
V gene: TRBV11-2
CDR3 DNA: TGTGCCAGCAGCCGAGGGACAGGGGGGTATGGCTACACCTTC
CDR3 protein: CASSRGTGGYGYTF

J gene: TRBJ1-1
clone size: .
D gene: TRBD1
V gene: TRBV2
CDR3 DNA: TGTGCCAGCAGTGGATACCGGACAGGGCGGGCCCGTTTCGAAGCTTTCTTT
CDR3 protein: CASSGYRTGRARFEAFF

J gene: TRBJ1-2
clone size: .
D gene: TRBD1
V gene: TRBV5-1
CDR3 DNA: TGCGCCAGCAGCTATGGACAGGACTATGGCTACACCTTC
CDR3 protein: CASSYGQDYGYTF

J gene: TRBJ2-2
clone size: .
D gene: .
V gene: TRBV5-4
CDR3 DNA: TGTGCCAGCAGCTTCTCCTCTAGAGCTAAGAACACCGGGGAGCTGTTTTTT
CDR3 protein: CASSFSSRAKNTGELFF

J gene: TRBJ1-4
clone size: .
D gene: .
V gene: TRBV7-8
CDR3 DNA: TGTGCCAGCAGCTTAGTAGTGAGACAGCGAAGTAATGAAAAACTGTTTTTT
CDR3 protein: CASSLVVRQRSNEKLFF

J gene: TRBJ1-1
clone size: .
D gene: TRBD1
V gene: TRBV10-3
CDR3 DNA: TGTGCCATCAGTGACCGGACAGGGGACACTGAAGCTTTCTTT
CDR3 protein: CAISDRTGDTEAFF

J gene: TRBJ2-5
clone size: .
D gene: TRBD2
V gene: TRBV5-6
CDR3 DNA: TGTGCCAGCACGGGACTAGCGGGTTTTATTTGGCAAGAGACCCAGTACTTC
CDR3 protein: CASTGLAGFIWQETQYF

J gene: TRBJ1-1
clone size: .
D gene: .
V gene: TRBV28
CDR3 DNA: TGTGCCAGCACTATGAACACTGAAGCTTTCTTT
CDR3 protein: CASTMNTEAFF

J gene: TRBJ2-7
clone size: .
D gene: TRBD1
V gene: TRBV6-1
CDR3 DNA: TGTGCCAGCAATTACGGGACAGGGGGCCACTTC
CDR3 protein: CASNYGTGGHF

J gene: TRBJ2-3
clone size: once
D gene: .
V gene: TRBV7-2
CDR3 DNA: TGTGCCAGCAGCTCAAAAGTACTACGCACAGATACGCAGTATTTT
CDR3 protein: CASSSKVLRTDTQYF

J gene: TRBJ2-7
clone size: .
D gene: .
V gene: TRBV27
CDR3 DNA: TGTGCCAGCAGTTTAGGGGGGAGTTTCTACGAGCAGTACTTC
CDR3 protein: CASSLGGSFYEQYF

J gene: TRBJ2-3
clone size: .
D gene: TRBD2
V gene: TRBV6-1
CDR3 DNA: TGTGCCAGCAGTGACAGACTAGCGGGAGCAGATACGCAGTATTTT
CDR3 protein: CASSDRLAGADTQYF

J gene: TRBJ2-1
clone size: .
D gene: TRBD2
V gene: TRBV18
CDR3 DNA: TGTGCCAGCTCACCACTCCCGGGACTAGGAAATGAGCAGTTCTTC
CDR3 protein: CASSPLPGLGNEQFF

J gene: TRBJ1-4
clone size: once
D gene: TRBD1
V gene: TRBV28
CDR3 DNA: TGTGCCAGCAGTGCTATGACAGGGGCTGGCGAAAAACTGTTTTTT
CDR3 protein: CASSAMTGAGEKLFF

J gene: TRBJ1-2
clone size: .
D gene: .
V gene: TRBV29-1
CDR3 DNA: TGCAGCGTCGAGGACAGCGATTATGGCTACACCTTC
CDR3 protein: CSVEDSDYGYTF

J gene: TRBJ2-1
clone size: .
D gene: TRBD2
V gene: TRBV10-3
CDR3 DNA: TGTGCCATCAGTGAGTCGAGACTAGCGGGGACTGGTAATGAGCAGTTCTTC
CDR3 protein: CAISESRLAGTGNEQFF

J gene: TRBJ2-1
clone size: .
D gene: .
V gene: TRBV14
CDR3 DNA: TGTGCCAGCAGCCAAGATTTAAACAGGGAAGGAAACGAGCAGTTCTTC
CDR3 protein: CASSQDLNREGNEQFF

J gene: TRBJ2-7
clone size: .
D gene: .
V gene: TRBV10-2
CDR3 DNA: TGCGCCAGCAGTGAGGGGCACCCTACTGAGCAGTACTTC
CDR3 protein: CASSEGHPTEQYF

J gene: TRBJ2-5
clone size: .
D gene: .
V gene: TRBV30
CDR3 DNA: TGTGCCTGGAGTGTATCTGGCGGGGAAGAGACCCAGTACTTC
CDR3 protein: CAWSVSGGEETQYF

J gene: TRBJ2-7
clone size: once
D gene: .
V gene: TRBV7-9
CDR3 DNA: TGTGCCAGCAGCCTTATCGGTCCCTTCTACGAGCAGTACTTC
CDR3 protein: CASSLIGPFYEQYF

J gene: TRBJ2-7
clone size: once
D gene: TRBD2
V gene: TRBV6-4
CDR3 DNA: TGTGCCAGCAGTGAGACTAGCGGGAGTTACGAGCAGTACTTC
CDR3 protein: CASSETSGSYEQYF

J gene: TRBJ2-5
clone size: few
D gene: TRBD1
V gene: TRBV2
CDR3 DNA: TGTGCCAGCAGTGCCCGGGACAGGGGTCAAGAGACCCAGTACTTC
CDR3 protein: CASSARDRGQETQYF

J gene: TRBJ1-1
clone size: once
D gene: .
V gene: TRBV5-1
CDR3 DNA: TGCGCCAGCAGTTCCTTCGGGGAGGGGAGCACTGAAGCTTTCTTT
CDR3 protein: CASSSFGEGSTEAFF

J gene: TRBJ2-1
clone size: .
D gene: TRBD2
V gene: TRBV11-2
CDR3 DNA: TGTGCCAGCAGCTTAACTAGCGGGGGGGCAGGGCGGTTTTACAATGAGCAGTTCTTC
CDR3 protein: CASSLTSGGAGRFYNEQFF

J gene: TRBJ2-3
clone size: .
D gene: .
V gene: TRBV4-1
CDR3 DNA: TGCGCCAGCAGCCAAGTCCTGTCACAGGAAGCCACAGATACGCAGTATTTT
CDR3 protein: CASSQVLSQEATDTQYF

J gene: TRBJ2-7
clone size: .
D gene: TRBD2
V gene: TRBV9
CDR3 DNA: TGTGCCAGCAGTCGGGGGGTCGAGCAGTACTTC
CDR3 protein: CASSRGVEQYF

J gene: TRBJ2-1
clone size: .
D gene: .
V gene: TRBV30
CDR3 DNA: TGTGCCTGGAGTCCCCCCGCCAGTTGGCAGTTCTTC
CDR3 protein: CAWSPPASWQFF

J gene: TRBJ2-7
clone size: .
D gene: .
V gene: TRBV29-1
CDR3 DNA: TGCAGCGTCCGAACCGGGGTCGGCTACGAGCAGTACTTC
CDR3 protein: CSVRTGVGYEQYF

J gene: TRBJ1-3
clone size: .
D gene: .
V gene: TRBV9
CDR3 DNA: TGTGCCAGCAGCACAGGGCCTACTGGAAACACCATATATTTT
CDR3 protein: CASSTGPTGNTIYF

J gene: TRBJ2-7
clone size: .
D gene: TRBD2
V gene: TRBV5-4
CDR3 DNA: TGTGCCAGCAGCTTGGCCCAGGGAGGACTAGCGGGCTACGAGCAGTACTTC
CDR3 protein: CASSLAQGGLAGYEQYF

J gene: TRBJ1-5
clone size: .
D gene: .
V gene: TRBV10-2
CDR3 DNA: TGCGCCAGCAGTGAGATGCATGGGGCCGGTCAGCCCCAGCATTTT
CDR3 protein: CASSEMHGAGQPQHF

J gene: TRBJ1-3
clone size: .
D gene: .
V gene: TRBV19
CDR3 DNA: TGTGCCAGTAGTATCGGATTACTGGGCAGGTGGGCTGGAAACACCATATATTTT
CDR3 protein: CASSIGLLGRWAGNTIYF

J gene: TRBJ2-3
clone size: .
D gene: .
V gene: TRBV6-5
CDR3 DNA: TGTGCCAGTCGGGGGAACGAAGATACGCAGTATTTT
CDR3 protein: CASRGNEDTQYF

J gene: TRBJ2-1
clone size: .
D gene: TRBD1
V gene: TRBV7-6
CDR3 DNA: TGTGCCAGCAGCTTAGAGGGGGCCCGTTCCGATGAGCAGTTCTTC
CDR3 protein: CASSLEGARSDEQFF

J gene: TRBJ2-7
clone size: .
D gene: .
V gene: TRBV2
CDR3 DNA: TGTGCCAGCAGTGAGTCGAGGTACGAGCAGTACTTC
CDR3 protein: CASSESRYEQYF

J gene: TRBJ2-7
clone size: once
D gene: .
V gene: TRBV7-2
CDR3 DNA: TGTGCCAGCAGCCCACGGTCAGCGGGCAGGAGTTACGAGCAGTACTTC
CDR3 protein: CASSPRSAGRSYEQYF

J gene: TRBJ2-7
clone size: .
D gene: .
V gene: TRBV4-2
CDR3 DNA: TGTGCCAGCAGCCAAGAGGACTATCCCACCTACGAGCAGTACTTC
CDR3 protein: CASSQEDYPTYEQYF

J gene: TRBJ2-7
clone size: .
D gene: TRBD1
V gene: TRBV7-8
CDR3 DNA: TGTGCCAGCAGCTTAGGGACAGGGAGGTCCTACGAGCAGTACTTC
CDR3 protein: CASSLGTGRSYEQYF

J gene: TRBJ2-7
clone size: .
D gene: .
V gene: TRBV11-3
CDR3 DNA: TGTGCCAGCAGCTTAGATGGGCAGGCAGATGGGCAGTACTTC
CDR3 protein: CASSLDGQADGQYF

J gene: TRBJ1-1
clone size: .
D gene: .
V gene: TRBV6-1
CDR3 DNA: TGTGCCAGCAGTGGGCAGGGCATTAACGCTGAAGCTTTCTTT
CDR3 protein: CASSGQGINAEAFF

J gene: TRBJ2-1
clone size: .
D gene: TRBD2
V gene: TRBV9
CDR3 DNA: TGTGCCAGCAGCGTATCTCGGGGGGGACGGGGCTCCTACAATGAGCAGTTCTTC
CDR3 protein: CASSVSRGGRGSYNEQFF

J gene: TRBJ2-5
clone size: .
D gene: .
V gene: TRBV7-2
CDR3 DNA: TGTGCCAGCAGCTTAGGACCAGGGGAGACCCAGTACTTC
CDR3 protein: CASSLGPGETQYF

J gene: TRBJ2-3
clone size: .
D gene: TRBD2
V gene: TRBV2
CDR3 DNA: TGTGCCAGACCTGGGGGGGTAAACCCAGATACGCAGTATTTT
CDR3 protein: CARPGGVNPDTQYF

J gene: TRBJ2-3
clone size: .
D gene: TRBD2
V gene: TRBV6-1
CDR3 DNA: TGTGCCAGCGAGGGACTAGTCACAGATACGCAGTATTTT
CDR3 protein: CASEGLVTDTQYF

J gene: TRBJ2-7
clone size: .
D gene: .
V gene: TRBV6-6
CDR3 DNA: TGTGCCAGCAGGTTCTCTACAGTGGTGGGCCTGAACGAGCAGTACTTC
CDR3 protein: CASRFSTVVGLNEQYF

J gene: TRBJ2-2
clone size: once
D gene: TRBD2
V gene: TRBV19
CDR3 DNA: TGTGCCGGGACTAGCGGAACCGGGGAGCTGTTTTTT
CDR3 protein: CAGTSGTGELFF

J gene: TRBJ1-1
clone size: .
D gene: .
V gene: TRBV21-1
CDR3 DNA: TGTGCCAGCAGCAAAGGAGGGGGACAGGGGGTGGATAGGACTGAAGCTTTCTTT
CDR3 protein: CASSKGGGQGVDRTEAFF